The clone carrying this T cell receptor beta chain came up a few times. The target antigen is unknown. These data are taken from a study of blood T cells in healthy people across ages. Germline V lookup: CDR1 SGHRS, CDR2 YFSETQ. With V trimmed by 3 bases and J by 1 base, 12 bases remained unmatched. The CDR3 extends over 19 amino acids. Together with a sample-barcoded 5' primer, a J-beta primer mix was included in a second PCR lasting about 7 to 11 cycles. There were at least 2.5 million CDR3-containing paired-end reads obtained from each sample. Using its own MiXCR run on the 5' RACE reads, TCRdb lists one record per CDR3 protein. The data hold approximately 900,000 distinct CDR3 sequences, with 29% observed a single time. Study-level points and caveats: Bulk PBMC profiling left naive and antigen-experienced comparisons inconclusive. A strong correlation was seen between TCR beta diversity and naive T cell percentage.

The same data also contributed to another study, on T cells of mothers and their children. According to that study: Mothers gave over 10 million TCR beta CDR3 reads each, and children several million each.

The source material was blood. The receptor was derived from a middle-aged woman in good health. The rearrangement joins TRBV5-1 to TRBJ2-3; 12 bases are shared with TRBD2. In DNA form, the CDR3 reads TGCGCCAGCAGCTCTATGACTAGCGGGGGACCCCAGCGCACAGATACGCAGTATTTT. Translated: CASSSMTSGGPQRTDTQYF.